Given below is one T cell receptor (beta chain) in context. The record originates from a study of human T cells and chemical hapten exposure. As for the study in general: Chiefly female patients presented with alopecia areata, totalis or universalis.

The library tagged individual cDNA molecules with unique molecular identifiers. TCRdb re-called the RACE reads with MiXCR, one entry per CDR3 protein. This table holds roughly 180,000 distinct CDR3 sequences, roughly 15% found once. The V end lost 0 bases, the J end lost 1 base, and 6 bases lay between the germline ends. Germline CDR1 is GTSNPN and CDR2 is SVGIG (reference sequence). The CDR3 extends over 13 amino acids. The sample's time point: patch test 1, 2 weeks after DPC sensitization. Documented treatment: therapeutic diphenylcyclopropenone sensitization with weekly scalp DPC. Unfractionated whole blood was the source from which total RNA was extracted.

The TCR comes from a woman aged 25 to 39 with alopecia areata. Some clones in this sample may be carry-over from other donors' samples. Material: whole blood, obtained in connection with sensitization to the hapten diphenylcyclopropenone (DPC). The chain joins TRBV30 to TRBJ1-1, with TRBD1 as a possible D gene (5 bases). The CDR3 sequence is CAWSVGTNTEAFF. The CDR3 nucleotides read TGTGCCTGGAGTGTTGGGACGAACACTGAAGCTTTCTTT.